This T cell receptor (beta chain) appears in the sequencing data of a study of CD8+ T cells in alopecia areata. Study details: Treated patients were dosed with oral tofacitinib, taking 5 to 10 mg twice daily.

General study findings and limits: Scalp clonality and expanded CD8+ clones among the top 100 showed significant decreases with tofacitinib.

Trimming pared 1 base from V and 3 bases from J, leaving 9 bases between. The CDR3 length is 14 residues. Per germline, CDR1 MNHEY and CDR2 SVGAGI. Remarks on this clone: Antigen unknown.

cDNA reverse transcribed from extracted RNA served as the sequencing template. Measured with immunoSEQ multiplex PCR; TCRdb has only the in-frame clones, and not every one. The sample holds some 200,000 clones, 45% to 75% seen once. The treatment was: oral pan-JAK inhibitor, 5-10 mg twice daily. PBMC-derived CD4+ and CD8+ T cells were sorted. The sample here was CD4+ T cells sorted from blood, taken at week 4, from a patient treated with tofacitinib. The chain recombines TRBV6-5 with TRBJ1-2; D is undetermined. This TCR was sampled from a human donor with alopecia areata. CDR3 DNA: TGTGCCAGCAGTTACTACGGGAGTCACTATGGCTACACCTTC. This gives the protein CASSYYGSHYGYTF.